This T cell receptor (beta chain) was identified in a study of T cell responses to AZD1222 COVID-19 vaccine. Whole-study results and caveats: Vaccine-associated CD4 TCRs spanned spike, dominant at 160-218 and 743-854. Increased Spike-specific TCR breadth and depth were observed after two AZD1222 doses. Clonal diversity may have been underestimated, and the donors were mostly white British, with more females than males. All repertoire sampling was performed exclusively after the peak T cell response.

The repertoire was sequenced with immunoSEQ multiplex PCR; TCRdb's copy has only in-frame clones and lacks some. The sample holds tens of thousands of clones, roughly nine tenths seen once. Per germline, CDR1 SGDLS and CDR2 YYNGEE. This CDR3 comprises 13 residues. Trimming left V 1 base short and J 7 bases short, with 9 bases between. Remarks on this clone: The antigen is not known.

The receptor was isolated from an adult who received the AZD1222 COVID-19 vaccine. Sequenced material: peripheral blood, taken 28 days after the second AZD1222 dose. This rearrangement joins TRBV9 to TRBJ1-3; D is unresolved. CDR3 protein: CASSVNGYNTIYF. In nucleotides, the CDR3 is TGTGCCAGCAGCGTAAACGGCTACAACACCATATATTTT.